This paragraph covers one T cell receptor (beta chain) sequence. The data derive from a study of blood T cell repertoires in COVID-19. Study information: The origin of the acute and convalescent COVID-19 samples was the United States, Italy and Spain. T cells, B-cell-depleted T cells, or PBMCs provided the cDNA or gDNA that served as material.

Source study methods: Nucleated cell number was recorded as an estimate derived from reference gene primer amplification. The table came from immunoSEQ multiplex PCR; TCRdb's copy has only in-frame clones and leaves some out. That table supplies the V and J calls and clone size; D and trimming were determined from the DNA. Of a few hundred thousand clones in the sample, 82% were seen once. V lost 7 bases to trimming and J lost 3 bases; unmatched junction nucleotides: 9. The CDR3 runs to 13 residues. Per germline, CDR1 SQVTM and CDR2 ANQGSEA. Sequencing was done on a sample of peripheral blood. The J gene is TRBJ2-7, the V gene TRBV29-1; 7 nucleotides agree with TRBD2. The source is a woman between 18 and 29 years old with acute or convalescent COVID-19. CDR3 coding DNA: TGCAGCGATAGGGGACTATCTGACTACGAGCAGTACTTC. It specifies CSDRGLSDYEQYF.